The clone carrying this T cell receptor (beta chain) was detected a few times. Trimming cost V 9 bases and J 0 bases, with 11 bases left between them. Germline-derived CDR1 and CDR2 are MDHEN and SYDVKM. This CDR3 is built from 13 residues. This entry is derived from a study of blood T cells in healthy people across ages. The authors ran a second PCR of about 7 to 12 cycles using a sample-barcoded 5' primer and a J-beta primer mix. TCRdb passed the 5' RACE reads through MiXCR, listing each CDR3 protein once. The sample includes roughly 790,000 distinct CDR3 sequences, roughly 45% of them seen just once.

The receptor's source is a woman aged 55 to 70 in good health. Material for sequencing was blood. This chain connects TRBV28 to TRBJ2-5; D perhaps matches TRBD2 (6 bases). CDR3 in DNA: TGTGCCAGTAAGACGGGGGACCAAGAGACCCAGTACTTC. It yields the protein CASKTGDQETQYF. The full variable domain, in which reference TRBV28 and TRBJ2-5 provide the parts outside the CDR3, is DVKVTQSSRYLVKRTGEKVFLECVQDMDHENMFWYRQDPGLGLRLIYFSYDVKMKEKGDIPEGYSVSREKKERFSLILESASTNQTSMYLCASKTGDQETQYFGPGTRLLVL.